Listed below are T cell receptor beta chains from one sample, sequenced in a study of tumor-infiltrating lymphocytes in localized non-small cell lung cancer. The table came from immunoSEQ multiplex PCR; TCRdb's copy has only in-frame clones and leaves some out. The data show about 7,400 clones, 70% to 80% seen once. Sequenced: uninvolved lung tissue not adjacent to the tumor. The origin of the receptors is a human donor with non-small cell lung cancer. Each CDR3 is given with its conserved first and last residue. The order of the fields is clone size, D gene, J gene, V gene, CDR3 protein, CDR3 DNA. D genes are given only for firm matches. Size values are once, few and many counts, or a class for expanded clones, and some rows have none.

- - TRBJ2-2 TRBV19 CASSIGAGTGELFF TGTGCCAGTAGTATAGGCGCGGGAACCGGGGAGCTGTTTTTT
- TRBD2 TRBJ2-3 TRBV10-1 CASSESPSGAKDTQYF TGCGCCAGCAGTGAGTCGCCGAGCGGGGCAAAGGATACGCAGTATTTT
- TRBD2 TRBJ2-2 TRBV11-3 CASSSREAGELFF TGTGCCAGCAGCTCTCGGGAGGCCGGGGAGCTGTTTTTT
- TRBD1 TRBJ1-5 TRBV28 CASSWTGQQPQHF TGTGCCAGCAGTTGGACAGGACAACAGCCCCAGCATTTT
few - TRBJ2-1 TRBV11-2 CASSTGGGTSYNEQFF TGTGCCAGCAGTACTGGGGGCGGGACCTCCTACAATGAGCAGTTCTTC
- - TRBJ2-7 TRBV29-1 CSVLDSTSYEQYF TGCAGCGTTCTCGATTCCACCTCCTACGAGCAGTACTTC
- TRBD1 TRBJ1-2 TRBV9 CASSEGAGGHGYTF TGTGCCAGCAGCGAGGGGGCCGGGGGCCATGGCTACACCTTC
- TRBD2 TRBJ2-5 TRBV7-2 CASSLGGLAGDWETQYF TGTGCCAGCAGCTTAGGTGGATTAGCGGGAGATTGGGAGACCCAGTACTTC
- - TRBJ1-1 TRBV30 CAWSADWGEAFF TGTGCCTGGAGTGCCGATTGGGGTGAAGCTTTCTTT
- - TRBJ1-5 TRBV30 CAFQDGNQPQHF TGTGCCTTTCAGGACGGGAATCAGCCCCAGCATTTT
few - TRBJ1-1 TRBV6-1 CAASSPGGAEAFF TGTGCCGCTTCATCCCCGGGGGGGGCTGAAGCTTTCTTT
- - TRBJ2-3 TRBV9 CASSASSEVFIDTQYF TGTGCCAGCAGCGCCTCATCGGAGGTTTTCATAGATACGCAGTATTTT
- - TRBJ1-1 TRBV2 CASMEEADTEAFF TGTGCCAGCATGGAGGAGGCGGACACTGAAGCTTTCTTT
- - TRBJ1-2 TRBV7-9 CASSFDTYGYTF TGTGCCAGCAGCTTTGACACCTATGGCTACACCTTC
once - TRBJ1-3 TRBV14 CASSPRRRNSGNTIYF TGTGCCAGCAGTCCCCGGCGAAGGAACTCTGGAAACACCATATATTTT
- TRBD1 TRBJ2-7 TRBV27 CASSGTEDLVEQYF TGTGCCAGCAGTGGGACAGAGGACCTGGTGGAGCAGTACTTC
few TRBD2 TRBJ2-7 TRBV2 CASRADAGLASSYEQYF TGTGCCAGCAGGGCAGATGCTGGACTAGCCTCCTCCTACGAGCAGTACTTC
- TRBD2 TRBJ2-5 TRBV5-6 CASSLPPASGQETQYF TGTGCCAGCAGCCTACCCCCCGCTAGCGGACAAGAGACCCAGTACTTC
- - TRBJ2-7 TRBV7-9 CASSLAASEEQYF TGTGCCAGCAGCTTAGCCGCTAGTGAAGAGCAGTACTTC
- TRBD2 TRBJ2-5 TRBV7-9 CASSSLAGRTQYF TGTGCCAGCAGCTCCTTAGCGGGGAGGACCCAGTACTTC
few - TRBJ2-5 TRBV20-1 CSAAIQETQYF TGCAGTGCCGCGATCCAAGAGACCCAGTACTTC
- - TRBJ2-6 TRBV6-5 CASRIGSGANVLTF TGTGCCAGCAGGATAGGCTCTGGGGCCAACGTCCTGACTTTC
- - TRBJ2-5 TRBV7-2 CASSLRAETQYF TGTGCCAGCAGCTTAAGGGCTGAGACCCAGTACTTC
- TRBD2 TRBJ2-2 TRBV27 CASRLAGGGELFF TGTGCCAGCCGGCTAGCGGGGGGTGGGGAGCTGTTTTTT